A single TCR beta chain is shown here with its context. These data come from a study of blood T cell repertoires in COVID-19. Study as a whole: Italy, Spain and the United States were the sources of the convalescent and acute COVID-19 samples. T cells, B-cell-depleted T cells, or PBMCs supplied cDNA or gDNA.

Trimming removed 7 bases from V and 0 bases from J; junction bases left unmatched: 4. Germline CDR1 is MDHEN and CDR2 is SYDVKM. This CDR3 comprises 15 residues. Original analysis: Amplified reference gene primers provided the basis for estimating nucleated cell counts. Assay: immunoSEQ multiplex PCR; the TCRdb copy retains only in-frame clones and omits some. V and J calls and clone size come straight from that table; D and trimming were deduced from the DNA. The sample has around 71,000 clones; roughly 80% are singletons. What was sequenced was peripheral blood. The chain joins TRBV28 to TRBJ2-1, with 9 bases aligning to TRBD2. This receptor was obtained from a man between 65 and 79 years old with acute or convalescent COVID-19. CDR3 protein: CASMGGGGSYNEQFF. The CDR3 region has the DNA TGTGCCAGCATGGGCGGGGGGGGCTCCTACAATGAGCAGTTCTTC.